A single sample is the source of the 28 T cell receptor beta chains below, sequenced in a study of CD8 T cells in cerebrospinal fluid in Alzheimer's disease. Using the 10x single-cell sequencing reads, TCRdb records one entry per CDR3 protein without DNA. The sample includes roughly 1,400 distinct CDR3 sequences. The specimen was cerebrospinal fluid. These receptors were obtained from a human donor with mild cognitive impairment.

Judged by frequency, this clonotype is large. This chain joins TRBV20-1 and TRBJ2-4; TCRdb names TRBD1, which stays unverified in the absence of DNA. Germline V gene sequence: CDR1 DFQATT, CDR2 SNEGSKA (reference sequence). CDR3 length: 16 residues. The CDR3 region is CSASDGQSLAKNIQYF.

By frequency, this clonotype is medium-sized. The chain employs TRBV21-1 and TRBJ1-6; TCRdb names TRBD1, which stays unverified in the absence of DNA. TRBV21-1 is designated a pseudogene. The CDR3 totals 14 residues. The CDR3 protein is CASDRGTPWTPLHF.

Its frequency marks this clonotype as medium-sized. The genes are TRBV7-8 and TRBJ1-2. Looked up from germline, CDR1 is SGHVS and CDR2 is FQNEAQ. The length of the CDR3 is 14 residues. The CDR3 loop reads CASSKGVGYYGYTF.

This clonotype is medium-sized by frequency. The V call is TRBV5-1, the J call TRBJ2-2. Germline V gene lookup returns CDR1 SGHRS and CDR2 YFSETQ. The CDR3 has 18 residues. The CDR3 is CASSLEPGGRRNTGELFF.

This clonotype shows up as medium-sized by frequency. The chain links TRBV6-1 to TRBJ1-5; TCRdb's assignment of TRBD1 cannot be checked, as there is no DNA. The CDR3 has 14 amino acids. The germline gives CDR1 MNHNS, CDR2 SASEGT. CDR3 loop: CASSATGHNQPQHF.

This clonotype is labeled large based on frequency. This chain connects TRBV6-6 to TRBJ2-7; the D call from TCRdb, TRBD2, cannot be confirmed without DNA. Germline V gene data show CDR1 as MNHNY and CDR2 as SVGAGI (reference sequence). CDR3 length equals 14 residues. The chain's CDR3 is CASSRLADPYEQYF.

Frequency places this clonotype as large. This sequence joins TRBV12-3 or TRBV12-4 and TRBJ2-2; TCRdb indicates TRBD1, and absent DNA this call remains unverified. The CDR3 extends over 15 amino acids. CDR3 region: CASSSPPPNTGELFF.

This clonotype is labeled medium-sized based on frequency. The chain is built from TRBV11-3 and TRBJ2-7; the D call from TCRdb, TRBD1, cannot be confirmed without DNA. Looked up from germline, CDR1 is SGHNT and CDR2 is YENEEA. The CDR3 length is 14 residues. This chain's CDR3 is CASSFTTGGTEQYF.

This clonotype is medium-sized by frequency. The J gene is TRBJ2-6, the V gene TRBV6-2 or TRBV6-3; TCRdb returns TRBD2, unconfirmable since there is no DNA. CDR3 length: 18 residues. In germline, CDR1 is MNHEY, CDR2 SVGEGT. The CDR3 sequence: CASSSWTSGSAGANVLTF.

V is TRBV7-8 and J is TRBJ1-2; TCRdb designates TRBD1, a call that cannot be tested without DNA. Looked up from germline, CDR1 is SGHVS and CDR2 is FQNEAQ. The CDR3 has 12 residues. This CDR3 is CASSLRGHGYTF.

This clonotype is large by frequency. The chain carries TRBV6-2 or TRBV6-3 and TRBJ1-5; TCRdb outputs TRBD1, but without DNA this stays unchecked. The CDR3 has 16 residues. Germline CDR1 MNHEY, CDR2 SVGEGT. The CDR3: CASSYWTGGSNQPQHF.

The chain links TRBV25-1 to TRBJ2-1; TCRdb picks TRBD2, but there is no DNA to check that call. The CDR3 runs 15 residues. Germline values: CDR1 MGHDK, CDR2 SYGVNS. The CDR3 loop reads CASSELSGSVNEQFF.

The rearrangement uses TRBV6-1 and TRBJ2-1; TCRdb picks TRBD1, but there is no DNA to check that call. In germline, CDR1 is MNHNS, CDR2 SASEGT. The CDR3 runs to 17 residues. CDR3 residues: CASSPREWGVMHNEQFF.

Considering frequency, this clonotype is medium-sized. The chain couples TRBV12-3 or TRBV12-4 to TRBJ2-7; the TCRdb call, TRBD1, lacks DNA for checking. This CDR3 spans 13 amino acids. CDR3 region: CASSRDRAYEQYF.

This clonotype registers medium-sized by frequency. The chain has TRBV6-4 and TRBJ2-1; there is no DNA to check the TCRdb D call of TRBD1. The CDR3 covers 11 residues. Germline-derived CDR1 and CDR2 are MRHNA and SNTAGT. The CDR3 spells CATRRDKFLFF.

Measured by frequency, this clonotype is medium-sized. This chain joins TRBV20-1 and TRBJ2-7; the TCRdb D gene call, TRBD2, has no DNA to confirm it. This CDR3 spans 13 amino acids. Germline V CDR1 and CDR2: DFQATT, SNEGSKA (reference sequence). CDR3 protein: CSALDWSYYEQYF.

By frequency, this clonotype registers medium-sized. The gene calls are TRBV24-1 and TRBJ2-7. The germline V gene has CDR1 KGHDR and CDR2 SFDVKD. The CDR3 contains 12 residues. CDR3 sequence: CATSAGTYEQYF.

The J gene is TRBJ2-2, the V gene TRBV6-1; as DNA is missing, the TRBD2 call by TCRdb cannot be tested. Germline V gene data show CDR1 as MNHNS and CDR2 as SASEGT. The CDR3 runs 17 residues. The CDR3 spells CASRRRRTSGMSGELFF.

This chain joins TRBV15 and TRBJ2-1; the TCRdb D gene call, TRBD2, has no DNA to confirm it. CDR1 is LNHNV, CDR2 YYDKDF, per germline (reference sequence). The CDR3 runs 17 residues. CDR3 loop: CATSSRFGTSGSDEQFF.

The chain employs TRBV10-3 and TRBJ1-2. The CDR3 is made up of 13 amino acids. The germline V gene has CDR1 ENHRY and CDR2 SYGVKD. The CDR3 region is CAISDSLIDGYTF.

The chain has TRBV12-3 or TRBV12-4 and TRBJ2-7; the TCRdb D gene call, TRBD2, has no DNA to confirm it. The length of the CDR3 is 12 residues. CDR3 sequence: CASSPTSDGQYF.

The rearrangement links TRBV11-2 to TRBJ2-1. This CDR3 has 15 amino acids. CDR1 and CDR2 from the germline V gene are SGHAT and FQNNGV. CDR3: CASSLMGSSYNEQFF.

V gene TRBV9 combines with J gene TRBJ1-2; TCRdb's D call of TRBD1 is untestable without DNA. The CDR3 length is 14 residues. Looked up from germline, CDR1 is SGDLS and CDR2 is YYNGEE. The CDR3 is CASSALTGKYGYTF.

The CDR3 sequence: CASSPRDRANYGYTF. The chain has TRBV12-3 or TRBV12-4 and TRBJ1-2; TCRdb reports TRBD1, a call that lacks DNA to check it against. The CDR3 runs to 15 residues.

This clonotype registers medium-sized (0.01 to 0.1%) by frequency. The chain links TRBV3-1 to TRBJ2-7. The CDR3 runs to 14 residues. CDR1 and CDR2 from the germline V gene are LGHDT and YNNKEL (reference sequence). The CDR3 loop reads CASSQPGASYEQYF.

The chain carries TRBV10-1 and TRBJ1-1; as DNA is missing, the TRBD1 call by TCRdb cannot be tested. This CDR3 is 13 amino acids long. Germline loops: CDR1 WNHNN, CDR2 SYGVQD (reference sequence). The CDR3: CASSTGVGTEAFF.

V is TRBV27 and J is TRBJ1-1. CDR1 and CDR2 (germline): MNHEY, SMNVEV (reference sequence). The CDR3 runs to 14 residues. The CDR3 loop reads CASSHGGANTEAFF.

Considering frequency, this clonotype is medium-sized (0.01 to 0.1%). V and J are TRBV6-2 or TRBV6-3 and TRBJ2-1; TCRdb reports TRBD2, a call that lacks DNA to check it against. In germline, CDR1 is MNHEY, CDR2 SVGEGT. CDR3 length equals 17 residues. The CDR3 sequence: CASSYSVLDYSYNEQFF.